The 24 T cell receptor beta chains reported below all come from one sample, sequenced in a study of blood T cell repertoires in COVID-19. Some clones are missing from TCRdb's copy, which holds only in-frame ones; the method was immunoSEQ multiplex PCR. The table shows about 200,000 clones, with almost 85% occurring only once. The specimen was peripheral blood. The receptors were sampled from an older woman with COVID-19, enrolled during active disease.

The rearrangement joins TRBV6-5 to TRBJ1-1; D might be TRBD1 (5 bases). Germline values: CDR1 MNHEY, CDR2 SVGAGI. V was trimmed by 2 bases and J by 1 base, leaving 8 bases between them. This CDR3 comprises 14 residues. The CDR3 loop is CASSYGGENTEAFF. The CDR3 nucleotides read TGTGCCAGCAGTTACGGAGGGGAGAACACTGAAGCTTTCTTT.

The CDR3 nucleotides read TGTGCCAGTAGTAACTCCGGGACAGGGGCATACACTGAAGCTTTCTTT. Amino acids: CASSNSGTGAYTEAFF. The V gene is TRBV19, the J gene TRBJ1-1, with TRBD1 identical over 10 bases. This CDR3 is built from 16 residues. Germline V gene lookup returns CDR1 LNHDA and CDR2 SQIVND (reference sequence). J was trimmed by 3 bases and V by 4 bases; bases with no gene match: 8.

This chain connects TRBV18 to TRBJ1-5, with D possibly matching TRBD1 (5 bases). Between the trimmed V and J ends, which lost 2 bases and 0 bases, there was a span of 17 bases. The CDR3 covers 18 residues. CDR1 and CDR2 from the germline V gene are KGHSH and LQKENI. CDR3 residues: CASSPSPGNLYSNQPQHF. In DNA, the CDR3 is TGTGCCAGCTCACCATCGCCAGGGAACCTTTATAGCAATCAGCCCCAGCATTTT.

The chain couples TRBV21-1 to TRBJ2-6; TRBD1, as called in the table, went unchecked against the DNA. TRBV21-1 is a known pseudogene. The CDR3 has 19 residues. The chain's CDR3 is CASSKGGTEDSSGANVLTF. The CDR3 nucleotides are TGTGCCAGCAGCAAAGGTGGGACAGAAGATAGCTCTGGGGCCAACGTCCTGACTTTC.

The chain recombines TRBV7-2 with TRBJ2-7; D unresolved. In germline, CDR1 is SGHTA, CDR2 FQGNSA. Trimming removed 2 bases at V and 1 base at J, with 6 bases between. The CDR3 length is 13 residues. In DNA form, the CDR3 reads TGTGCCAGCAGCTTAATCGCGTCCTACGAGCAGTACTTC. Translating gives CASSLIASYEQYF.

CDR3 coding DNA: TGCGCCAGCATTGAAGGACAGGGCGCGAACACCGGGGAGCTGTTTTTT. Amino acids: CASIEGQGANTGELFF. The chain employs TRBV10-2 and TRBJ2-2, with TRBD1 matching 8 bases. Germline CDR1 reads WSHSY; CDR2 reads SAAADI. Trimming took 7 bases from V and 0 from J; bases not matched to a gene: 7. CDR3 length: 16 amino acids.

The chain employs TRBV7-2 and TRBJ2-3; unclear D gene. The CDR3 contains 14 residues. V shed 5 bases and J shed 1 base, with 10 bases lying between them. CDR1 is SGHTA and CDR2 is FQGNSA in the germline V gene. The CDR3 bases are TGTGCCAGCAGCCCCGCGGTGGGCACAGATACGCAGTATTTT. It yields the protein CASSPAVGTDTQYF. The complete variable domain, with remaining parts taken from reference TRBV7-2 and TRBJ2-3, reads GAGVSQSPSNKVTEKGKDVELRCDPISGHTALYWYRQSLGQGLEFLIYFQGNSAPDKSGLPSDRFSAERTGGSVSTLTIQRTQQEDSAVYLCASSPAVGTDTQYFGPGTRLTVL.

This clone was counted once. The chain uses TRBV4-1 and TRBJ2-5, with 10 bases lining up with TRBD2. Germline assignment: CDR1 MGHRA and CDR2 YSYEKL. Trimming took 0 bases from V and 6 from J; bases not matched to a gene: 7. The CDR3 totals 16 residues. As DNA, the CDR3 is TGCGCCAGCAGCCAAGACATGACTAGCGGGTGGCAGACCCAGTACTTC. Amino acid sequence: CASSQDMTSGWQTQYF.

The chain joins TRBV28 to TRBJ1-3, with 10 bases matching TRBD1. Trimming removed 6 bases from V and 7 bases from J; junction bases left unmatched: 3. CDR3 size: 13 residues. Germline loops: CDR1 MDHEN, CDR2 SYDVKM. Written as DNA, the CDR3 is TGTGCCAGCAGACGACAGGGGGCGAACACCATATATTTT. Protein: CASRRQGANTIYF.

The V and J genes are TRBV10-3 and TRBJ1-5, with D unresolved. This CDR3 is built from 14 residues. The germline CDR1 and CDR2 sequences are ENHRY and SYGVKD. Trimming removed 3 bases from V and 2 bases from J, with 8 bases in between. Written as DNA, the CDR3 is TGTGCCATCAGTGAATGGCAGGGCAATCAGCCCCAGCATTTT. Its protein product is CAISEWQGNQPQHF.

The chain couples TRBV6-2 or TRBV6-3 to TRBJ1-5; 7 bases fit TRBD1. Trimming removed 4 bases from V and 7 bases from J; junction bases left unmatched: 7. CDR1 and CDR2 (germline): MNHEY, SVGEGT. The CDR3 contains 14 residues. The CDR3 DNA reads TGTGCCAGCAGTTCCGACAGGGATGGGCAGCCCCAGCATTTT. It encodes CASSSDRDGQPQHF.

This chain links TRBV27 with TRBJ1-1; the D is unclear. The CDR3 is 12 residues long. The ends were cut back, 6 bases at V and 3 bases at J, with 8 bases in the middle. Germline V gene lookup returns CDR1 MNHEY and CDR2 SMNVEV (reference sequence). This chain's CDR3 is CASSPGDTEAFF. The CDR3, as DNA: TGTGCCAGCAGCCCGGGAGACACTGAAGCTTTCTTT.

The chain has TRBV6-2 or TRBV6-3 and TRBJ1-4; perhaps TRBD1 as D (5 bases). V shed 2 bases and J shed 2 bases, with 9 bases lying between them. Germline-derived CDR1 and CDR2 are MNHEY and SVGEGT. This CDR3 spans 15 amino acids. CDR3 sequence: CASSYGTPTNEKLFF. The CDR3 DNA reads TGTGCCAGCAGTTACGGGACTCCTACTAATGAAAAACTGTTTTTT.

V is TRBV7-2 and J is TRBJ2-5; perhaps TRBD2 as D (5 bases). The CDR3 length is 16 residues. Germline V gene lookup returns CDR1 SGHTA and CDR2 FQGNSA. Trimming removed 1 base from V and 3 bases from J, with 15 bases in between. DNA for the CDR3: TGTGCCAGCAGCTTAGTGAGGAGGAGGTATGAAGAGACCCAGTACTTC. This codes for CASSLVRRRYEETQYF.

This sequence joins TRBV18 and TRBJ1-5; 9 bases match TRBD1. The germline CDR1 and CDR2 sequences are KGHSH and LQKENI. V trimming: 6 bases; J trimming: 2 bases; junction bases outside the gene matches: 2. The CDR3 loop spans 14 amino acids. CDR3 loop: CASSRTGGNQPQHF. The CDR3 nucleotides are TGTGCCAGCTCGCGGACAGGGGGCAATCAGCCCCAGCATTTT. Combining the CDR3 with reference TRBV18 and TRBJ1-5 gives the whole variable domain NAGVMQNPRHLVRRRGQEARLRCSPMKGHSHVYWYRQLPEEGLKFMVYLQKENIIDESGMPKERFSAEFPKEGPSILRIQQVVRGDSAAYFCASSRTGGNQPQHFGDGTRLSIL.

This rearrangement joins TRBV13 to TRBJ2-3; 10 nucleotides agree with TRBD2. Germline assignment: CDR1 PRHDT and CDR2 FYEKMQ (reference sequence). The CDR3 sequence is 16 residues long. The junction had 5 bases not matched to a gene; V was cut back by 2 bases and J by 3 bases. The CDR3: CASSLSPGLATDTQYF. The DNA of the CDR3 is TGTGCCAGCAGCTTATCTCCGGGACTAGCGACAGATACGCAGTATTTT.

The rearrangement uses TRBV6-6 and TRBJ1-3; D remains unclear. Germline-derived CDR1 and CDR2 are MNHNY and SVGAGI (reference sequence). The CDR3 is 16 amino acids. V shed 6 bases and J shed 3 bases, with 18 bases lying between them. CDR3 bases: TGTGCCAGCAGGATACTCCCCATATCCCATGGAAACACCATATATTTT. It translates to CASRILPISHGNTIYF.

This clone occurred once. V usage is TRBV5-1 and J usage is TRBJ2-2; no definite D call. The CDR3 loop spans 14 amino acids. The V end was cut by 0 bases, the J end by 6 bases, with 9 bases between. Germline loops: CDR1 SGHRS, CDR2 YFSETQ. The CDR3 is CASSLEPRPGELFF. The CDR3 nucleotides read TGCGCCAGCAGCTTGGAGCCCAGGCCCGGGGAGCTGTTTTTT.

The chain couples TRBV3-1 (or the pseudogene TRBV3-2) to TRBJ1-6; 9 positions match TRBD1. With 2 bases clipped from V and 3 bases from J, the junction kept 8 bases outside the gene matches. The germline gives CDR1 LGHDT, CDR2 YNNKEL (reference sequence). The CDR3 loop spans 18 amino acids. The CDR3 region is CASSQYVGQGFYNSPLHF. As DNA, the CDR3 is TGTGCCAGCAGCCAATACGTTGGACAGGGGTTCTATAATTCACCCCTCCACTTT.

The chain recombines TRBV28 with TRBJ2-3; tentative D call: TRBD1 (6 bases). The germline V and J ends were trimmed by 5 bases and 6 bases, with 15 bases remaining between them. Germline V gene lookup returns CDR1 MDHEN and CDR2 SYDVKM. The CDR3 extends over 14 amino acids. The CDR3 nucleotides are TGTGCCAGCAGTCAGGGGACCAGCATCGATACGCAGTATTTT. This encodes CASSQGTSIDTQYF.

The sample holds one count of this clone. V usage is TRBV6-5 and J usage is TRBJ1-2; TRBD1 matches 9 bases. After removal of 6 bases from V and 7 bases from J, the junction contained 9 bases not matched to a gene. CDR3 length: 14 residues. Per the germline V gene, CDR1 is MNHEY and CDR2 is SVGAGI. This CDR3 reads CASSRDRVMVGYTF. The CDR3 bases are TGTGCCAGCAGCCGGGACAGGGTAATGGTTGGCTACACCTTC.

The CDR3 spells CASSHTAGVGYTF. The CDR3 DNA reads as TGTGCCAGCAGCCATACTGCAGGGGTTGGCTACACCTTC. This chain uses TRBV11-1 with TRBJ1-2; D might be TRBD1 (6 bases). This CDR3 has 13 amino acids. With 5 bases removed from V and 7 bases from J, the gap between germline ends came to 14 bases. CDR1 and CDR2 from the germline V gene are SGHAT and FQDESV (reference sequence).

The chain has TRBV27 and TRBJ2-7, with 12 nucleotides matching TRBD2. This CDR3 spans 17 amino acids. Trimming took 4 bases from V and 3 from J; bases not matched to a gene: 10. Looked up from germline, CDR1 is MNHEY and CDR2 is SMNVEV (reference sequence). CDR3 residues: CASSSPRLAGDYYEQYF. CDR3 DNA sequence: TGTGCCAGCAGTTCCCCCCGACTAGCGGGAGACTACTACGAGCAGTACTTC.

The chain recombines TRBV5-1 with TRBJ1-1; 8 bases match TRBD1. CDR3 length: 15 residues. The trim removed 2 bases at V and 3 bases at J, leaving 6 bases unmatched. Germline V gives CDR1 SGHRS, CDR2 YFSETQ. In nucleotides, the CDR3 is TGCGCCAGCAGCTTCCTGACAGGGGAGGACACTGAAGCTTTCTTT. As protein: CASSFLTGEDTEAFF. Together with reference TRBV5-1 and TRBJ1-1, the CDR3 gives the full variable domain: KAGVTQTPRYLIKTRGQQVTLSCSPISGHRSVSWYQQTPGQGLQFLFEYFSETQRNKGNFPGRFSGRQFSNSRSEMNVSTLELGDSALYLCASSFLTGEDTEAFFGQGTRLTVV.